Listed here are 24 T cell receptor beta chains from one sample, sequenced in a study of control samples from healthy donors and cancer patients (dated by TCRdb to the early 2020s). Receptors were amplified or captured by the immunoSEQ multiplex PCR assay. TCRdb stores this immuneACCESS table with in-frame sequences only. Part of the clones is absent; in the studies checked, under half of the shortfall reflects unresolved V genes, and no reason is known for the rest. For this sample there are roughly 130,000 clones; about 88% appear just once. The top ten clonotypes cover around 3% of the sample. The sequencing input was blood. The source is a man in his fifties or sixties in good health.

The chain links TRBV7-6 to TRBJ2-1; tentatively, D is TRBD2 (6 bases). V lost 0 bases, J lost 3 bases, and 12 bases lay in between. Per the germline V gene, CDR1 is SGHVS and CDR2 is FNYEAQ. This CDR3 comprises 16 residues. The chain's CDR3 is CASSLAGGRGYNEQFF. The CDR3 DNA sequence: TGTGCCAGCAGCTTAGCGGGGGGTCGGGGCTACAATGAGCAGTTCTTC.

This clone was found once. V and J are TRBV12-3 or TRBV12-4 and TRBJ1-1, with D unresolved. V was clipped by 2 bases and J by 5 bases, with 9 bases between them. The CDR3 consists of 13 residues. In nucleotides, the CDR3 is TGTGCCAGCAGTTTAATGGTAGATACTGAAGCTTTCTTT. Translating gives CASSLMVDTEAFF.

This clone showed up just a few times. The gene calls are TRBV12-3 or TRBV12-4 and TRBJ2-7, with D unresolved. V was trimmed by 3 bases and J by 5 bases, leaving 5 bases between them. This CDR3 region has 11 residues. CDR3 DNA sequence: TGTGCCAGCAGTTTTTGGGACGAGCAGTACTTC. Translating gives CASSFWDEQYF.

This chain links TRBV6-1 with TRBJ2-7; D is undetermined. Looked up from germline, CDR1 is MNHNS and CDR2 is SASEGT. The CDR3 length is 14 residues. The germline V and J ends were trimmed by 3 bases and 3 bases, with 12 bases remaining between them. CDR3 coding DNA: TGTGCCAGCAGTGAGACTTTTTTATTCTACGAGCAGTACTTC. Translation gives CASSETFLFYEQYF.

The chain joins TRBV30 to TRBJ2-5, with D possibly called TRBD1 or TRBD2 (5 bases each). The germline V and J ends were trimmed by 4 bases and 2 bases, with 14 bases remaining between them. Germline V gives CDR1 GTSNPN, CDR2 SVGIG (reference sequence). This CDR3 region has 14 residues. CDR3 region: CAWIPIGAQETQYF. CDR3 nucleotide sequence: TGTGCCTGGATACCCATCGGGGCACAAGAGACCCAGTACTTC.

This clone was observed a few times. J is TRBJ2-5 and V is TRBV5-4; possible D gene TRBD1, 6 bases. V lost 0 bases to trimming and J lost 1 base, with 10 bases between them. The CDR3 has 15 residues. The germline V gene has CDR1 SGHNT and CDR2 YYREEE (reference sequence). CDR3 sequence reads: CASSLDRTAQETQYF. As DNA, the CDR3 is TGTGCCAGCAGCTTGGATAGGACAGCCCAAGAGACCCAGTACTTC.

The CDR3 bases are TGTGCCAGCAGCCCCGGGGAGATAACCTATGGCTACACCTTC. Protein sequence: CASSPGEITYGYTF. The chain combines TRBV5-4 with TRBJ1-2; D is unresolved. CDR3 length: 14 residues. The germline CDR1 and CDR2 sequences are SGHNT and YYREEE (reference sequence). Deletions cut 4 bases from V and 4 bases from J, with 14 bases between.

This chain connects TRBV29-1 to TRBJ1-2; 7 nucleotides agree with TRBD1. The CDR3 totals 16 residues. V was pared by 3 bases and J by 8 bases, with 18 bases of the junction left unmatched. CDR1 is SQVTM and CDR2 is ANQGSEA in the germline V gene. The CDR3: CSVDPLEGTARQGYTF. The CDR3 DNA sequence: TGCAGCGTTGACCCACTGGAGGGGACAGCTCGCCAAGGCTACACCTTC.

The rearrangement uses TRBV7-2 and TRBJ1-1, with D tentatively TRBD1 (5 bases). Germline assignment: CDR1 SGHTA and CDR2 FQGNSA. V gave up 1 base and J gave up 1 base, with 7 bases separating them. CDR3 size: 14 residues. This CDR3 reads CASSLDQGNTEAFF. In DNA form, the CDR3 reads TGTGCCAGCAGCTTAGATCAGGGGAACACTGAAGCTTTCTTT.

The chain employs TRBV7-9 and TRBJ2-3; D unclear. Looked up from germline, CDR1 is SEHNR and CDR2 is FQNEAQ (reference sequence). V dropped 5 bases and J dropped 0 bases, with 15 bases sitting between them. The CDR3 extends over 16 amino acids. CDR3 amino acids: CASSDTSAPSTDTQYF. The CDR3 bases are TGTGCCAGCAGCGACACCTCAGCGCCTAGCACAGATACGCAGTATTTT.

The rearrangement joins TRBV9 to TRBJ1-2; weak D call: TRBD1 (6 bases). Germline V gene lookup returns CDR1 SGDLS and CDR2 YYNGEE. V dropped 4 bases and J dropped 5 bases, with 18 bases sitting between them. The CDR3 is made up of 15 amino acids. Here the CDR3 reads CASSPSGGLEYGYTF. In DNA form, the CDR3 reads TGTGCCAGCAGCCCCTCGGGGGGCTTGGAATATGGCTACACCTTC.

This chain joins TRBV18 and TRBJ1-2; D remains unclear. Germline V CDR1 and CDR2: KGHSH, LQKENI. The length of the CDR3 is 13 residues. Trimming shortened V by 3 bases and J by 8 bases, and 13 bases separated the two germline ends. CDR3 residues: CASSPERRDGYTF. Written as DNA, the CDR3 is TGTGCCAGCTCACCGGAACGGCGTGACGGCTACACCTTC.

The chain recombines TRBV5-5 with TRBJ1-2, with 8 bases lining up with TRBD1. Trimming removed 4 bases from V and 0 bases from J; junction bases left unmatched: 2. This CDR3 region has 14 residues. Germline V gene sequence: CDR1 SGHKS, CDR2 YYEKEE (reference sequence). Here the CDR3 DNA reads TGTGCCAGCAGCCCGGGACAGGCTAACTATGGCTACACCTTC. Translated: CASSPGQANYGYTF.

The CDR3 reads CASSTGVRNSPLHF. In nucleotides, the CDR3 is TGTGCCAGCAGCACAGGAGTCCGAAATTCACCCCTCCACTTT. The rearrangement uses TRBV11-3 and TRBJ1-6; tentatively, D is TRBD1 (5 bases). The V gene lost 5 bases and the J gene lost 7 bases, with 12 bases spanning the gap. The CDR3 sequence is 14 residues long. Germline values: CDR1 SGHNT, CDR2 YENEEA.

The chain uses TRBV6-5 and TRBJ1-4; TRBD1 matches 7 bases. CDR3 length: 14 amino acids. Trimming removed 4 bases from V and 8 bases from J; junction bases left unmatched: 7. The germline V gene encodes CDR1 MNHEY and CDR2 SVGAGI. The CDR3 protein is CASSSTGLGEKLFF. CDR3 bases: TGTGCCAGCAGTTCGACAGGGTTAGGGGAAAAACTGTTTTTT.

The J gene is TRBJ2-3, the V gene TRBV5-1; the match to TRBD2 covers 9 bases. The germline gives CDR1 SGHRS, CDR2 YFSETQ. The CDR3 covers 16 residues. The junction had 10 bases not matched to a gene; V was cut back by 3 bases and J by 5 bases. In DNA, the CDR3 is TGCGCCAGCAGCTCGAACCCTAGCGGGGCGGAAGATACGCAGTATTTT. Its protein is CASSSNPSGAEDTQYF.

V gene TRBV27 combines with J gene TRBJ1-3, with D unresolved. This CDR3 spans 14 amino acids. Germline CDR1 and CDR2: MNHEY and SMNVEV (reference sequence). V was clipped by 6 bases and J by 4 bases, with 13 bases between them. CDR3 sequence: CASRLSYGGNTIYF. For the CDR3, the DNA is TGTGCCAGCAGGCTTTCTTATGGGGGAAACACCATATATTTT.

V usage is TRBV10-3 and J usage is TRBJ2-1; 8 nucleotides line up with TRBD2. The V segment lost 11 bases and the J segment 4 bases; nucleotides outside the gene matches: 7. The CDR3 consists of 13 residues. Germline values: CDR1 ENHRY, CDR2 SYGVKD. CDR3 loop: CALLAEHYNEQFF. The DNA of the CDR3 is TGTGCCCTACTAGCGGAACATTACAATGAGCAGTTCTTC.

V and J are TRBV5-4 and TRBJ1-4, with 9 bases aligning to TRBD1. This CDR3 contains 15 residues. Germline V CDR1 and CDR2: SGHNT, YYREEE (reference sequence). The V and J ends lost 4 bases and 4 bases, in that order; junction bases with no gene match: 5. In nucleotides, the CDR3 is TGTGCCAGCAGCGTTCAGACAGGGGGTAATGAAAAACTGTTTTTT. This gives the protein CASSVQTGGNEKLFF.

V is TRBV5-1 and J is TRBJ1-4; D remains ambiguous. The V end lost 0 bases, the J end lost 2 bases, and 5 bases lay between the germline ends. In germline, CDR1 is SGHRS, CDR2 YFSETQ. The CDR3 contains 14 residues. The CDR3 bases are TGCGCCAGCAGCTTGGAAGGGACTAATGAAAAACTGTTTTTT. It specifies CASSLEGTNEKLFF.

This sequence joins TRBV11-2 and TRBJ2-3; 10 bases align to TRBD2. J lost 6 bases, V lost 6 bases, and 6 bases had no gene match. Germline CDR1 SGHAT, CDR2 FQNNGV. This CDR3 has 14 amino acids. CDR3 sequence reads: CASRPSGGADTQYF. CDR3 DNA sequence: TGTGCCAGCAGGCCAAGCGGGGGGGCCGATACGCAGTATTTT.

This chain joins TRBV6-5 and TRBJ1-6; 10 nucleotides line up with TRBD1. This CDR3 contains 15 residues. Germline V gene data show CDR1 as MNHEY and CDR2 as SVGAGI. V shed 6 bases, J shed 9 bases, and the junction held 8 bases outside the gene matches. The CDR3 DNA reads TGTGCCAGCAGCCAGAGGGACAGGGGCGCTTCACCCCTCCACTTT. Translated: CASSQRDRGASPLHF.

This clone was detected once. The V call is TRBV9, the J call TRBJ1-2; weak D call: TRBD1 (6 bases). Per germline, CDR1 SGDLS and CDR2 YYNGEE. The length of the CDR3 is 12 residues. Between the trimmed V and J ends, which lost 3 bases and 7 bases, there was a span of 10 bases. CDR3: CASSDRVVGYTF. DNA of the CDR3: TGTGCCAGCAGCGACAGGGTTGTTGGCTACACCTTC.

The chain joins TRBV19 to TRBJ2-2, with unresolved D. CDR3 length: 14 residues. In germline, CDR1 is LNHDA, CDR2 SQIVND (reference sequence). V was cut by 5 bases and J by 5 bases, with 12 bases left in between. This CDR3 reads CASSLRSWTGELFF. CDR3 coding DNA: TGTGCCAGTAGTTTACGTTCTTGGACCGGGGAGCTGTTTTTT. Based on the CDR3 plus reference TRBV19 and TRBJ2-2, the full variable domain is DGGITQSPKYLFRKEGQNVTLSCEQNLNHDAMYWYRQDPGQGLRLIYYSQIVNDFQKGDIAEGYSVSREKKESFPLTVTSAQKNPTAFYLCASSLRSWTGELFFGEGSRLTVL.